The 24 T cell receptor beta chains given below trace back to one sample, sequenced in a study of CD8+ T cells in alopecia areata. Sequencing templates came from extracted RNA that was reverse transcribed into cDNA. Sequenced by immunoSEQ multiplex PCR; TCRdb stores in-frame clones only, minus some. The table shows some 180,000 clones, with over 55% occurring only once. The source was CD4+ T cells sorted from blood, collected at week 0. The receptors were sampled from a human donor with alopecia areata.

The gene calls are TRBV4-3 and TRBJ2-1; D may correspond to TRBD1 or TRBD2 (6 bases each). CDR3 length equals 16 residues. Germline CDR1 is LGHNA and CDR2 is YSLEER. V was clipped by 4 bases and J by 5 bases, with 18 bases between them. For the CDR3, the DNA is TGCGCCAGCAGCCGCTACGTAAGGGGGGATAACAATGAGCAGTTCTTC. It translates to CASSRYVRGDNNEQFF.

The chain is built from TRBV30 and TRBJ2-3; D remains ambiguous. Germline V gene sequence: CDR1 GTSNPN, CDR2 SVGIG (reference sequence). The V and J ends lost 3 bases and 12 bases respectively, with 22 bases between them. CDR3 length equals 14 residues. This CDR3 is CAWRIGSIPNHQYF. DNA for the CDR3: TGTGCCTGGAGGATCGGGTCAATCCCCAACCATCAGTATTTT.

This chain connects TRBV2 to TRBJ2-2; possible D gene TRBD2, 6 bases. The V gene lost 5 bases and the J gene lost 8 bases, with 9 bases spanning the gap. The CDR3 spans 12 residues. Germline assignment: CDR1 SNHLY and CDR2 FYNNEI. CDR3 in amino acids: CASSPGGGELFF. For the CDR3, the DNA is TGTGCCAGCAGTCCTGGAGGGGGGGAGCTGTTTTTT.

The gene calls are TRBV4-1 and TRBJ2-3, with 8 positions matching TRBD1. Germline CDR1 is MGHRA and CDR2 is YSYEKL. Germline trimming cut 1 base from V and 3 bases from J; bases unmatched to any gene: 3. This CDR3 comprises 15 residues. DNA for the CDR3: TGCGCCAGCAGCCAAGTGGACAGGGAAACAGATACGCAGTATTTT. It is translated as CASSQVDRETDTQYF.

The genes are TRBV10-3 and TRBJ1-2; 10 bases line up with TRBD1. Germline loops: CDR1 ENHRY, CDR2 SYGVKD. CDR3 size: 15 residues. V dropped 6 bases and J dropped 0; count of bases not matched to a gene: 4. The CDR3 DNA reads as TGTGCCATCAGCGCGGGACAGGGGACTAACTATGGCTACACCTTC. This codes for CAISAGQGTNYGYTF.

This rearrangement joins TRBV15 to TRBJ1-5; a weak D match, TRBD1 (6 bases). Trimming stripped 3 bases from V and 0 bases from J, with 9 bases between. Germline-derived CDR1 and CDR2 are LNHNV and YYDKDF (reference sequence). The CDR3 covers 15 residues. The CDR3 region is CATSSDRISNQPQHF. CDR3 nucleotides: TGTGCCACCAGCAGTGACAGGATTAGCAATCAGCCCCAGCATTTT.

This clone appeared a few times. The J gene is TRBJ1-2, the V gene TRBV29-1; no firm D call. Per germline, CDR1 SQVTM and CDR2 ANQGSEA. The CDR3 sequence is 14 residues long. Trimming shortened V by 7 bases and J by 0 bases, and 15 bases separated the two germline ends. The CDR3 is CSGGDLETNYGYTF. The CDR3, as DNA: TGCAGCGGGGGTGACCTAGAAACTAACTATGGCTACACCTTC.

This clone was detected only a few times. The chain is built from TRBV5-1 and TRBJ2-1; no clear D gene. Germline V gene data show CDR1 as SGHRS and CDR2 as YFSETQ. There are 14 residues in the CDR3. Trimming left V 0 bases short and J 3 bases short, with 7 bases between. The CDR3 bases are TGCGCCAGCAGCTTGGCCCCAGGCTACAATGAGCAGTTCTTC. As protein: CASSLAPGYNEQFF.

V is TRBV11-2 and J is TRBJ1-1, with 7 bases fitting TRBD1. Unmatched junction bases numbered 7, after V lost 5 bases and J lost 1 base. Per germline, CDR1 SGHAT and CDR2 FQNNGV. The CDR3 runs 15 residues. The CDR3 DNA is TGTGCCAGCAGCCCCCCGGGACAGAAGAACACTGAAGCTTTCTTT. Its translation is CASSPPGQKNTEAFF.

This chain connects TRBV29-1 to TRBJ2-1, with D perhaps being TRBD1 or TRBD2 (5 bases each). With 3 bases removed from V and 11 bases from J, the gap between germline ends came to 14 bases. Germline-derived CDR1 and CDR2 are SQVTM and ANQGSEA. The CDR3 sequence is 12 residues long. This CDR3 is CSVELGPPKQFF. CDR3 coding DNA: TGCAGCGTTGAGCTGGGACCCCCTAAGCAGTTCTTC.

Note on this clone: The same CDR3 can be traced to other DNA sequences in this sample. This rearrangement joins TRBV29-1 to TRBJ1-2; D is uncertain. The CDR3 spans 11 residues. Germline CDR1 reads SQVTM; CDR2 reads ANQGSEA. The V gene lost 2 bases and the J gene lost 4 bases, with 5 bases spanning the gap. Written as DNA, the CDR3 is TGCAGCGTTGAATCCGGCTATGGCTACACCTTC. It yields the protein CSVESGYGYTF.

This clone was detected only a few times. The CDR3 sequence: CATSRSTGHYGYTF. The CDR3 nucleotides are TGTGCCACCAGCAGATCGACAGGTCACTATGGCTACACCTTC. V is TRBV15 and J is TRBJ1-2, with a tentative D call TRBD1 (6 bases). The CDR3 extends over 14 amino acids. The germline gives CDR1 LNHNV, CDR2 YYDKDF (reference sequence). Trimming took 2 bases from V and 3 from J, leaving 10 bases between them.

This clone has a handful of counts. The chain employs TRBV9 and TRBJ2-3, with D unclear. CDR3 length: 15 residues. Germline V gene lookup returns CDR1 SGDLS and CDR2 YYNGEE. V was pared by 0 bases and J by 1 base, with 9 bases between. CDR3 protein: CASSVGSPRTDTQYF. The CDR3 DNA reads as TGTGCCAGCAGCGTAGGGTCCCCTCGCACAGATACGCAGTATTTT.

The V and J genes are TRBV30 and TRBJ1-6; D not certain. Germline assignment: CDR1 GTSNPN and CDR2 SVGIG (reference sequence). The CDR3 loop spans 12 amino acids. V was pared by 1 base and J by 8 bases, with 6 bases between. The CDR3 DNA reads TGTGCCTGGAGTGGAAGCTATTCACCCCTCCACTTT. Encoded protein: CAWSGSYSPLHF.

The V call is TRBV30, the J call TRBJ2-3; D uncertain. In germline, CDR1 is GTSNPN, CDR2 SVGIG (reference sequence). CDR3 length: 13 residues. With 4 bases removed from V and 8 bases from J, the gap between germline ends came to 16 bases. The CDR3, as DNA: TGTGCCTGGACTTTCGCGCCCTCGAGTACGCAGTATTTT. It encodes CAWTFAPSSTQYF. Full variable domain (rest looked up from reference TRBV30 and TRBJ2-3): SQTIHQWPATLVQPVGSPLSLECTVEGTSNPNLYWYRQAAGRGLQLLFYSVGIGQISSEVPQNLSASRPQDRQFILSSKKLLLSDSGFYLCAWTFAPSSTQYFGPGTRLTVL.

The chain has TRBV11-2 and TRBJ1-2, with 7 positions matching TRBD1. CDR3 length: 14 residues. CDR1 and CDR2 from the germline V gene are SGHAT and FQNNGV. Losses at the gene ends were 1 base for V and 7 bases for J; bases not matched to a gene: 6. CDR3 in amino acids: CASSLGAGGFGYTF. DNA of the CDR3: TGTGCCAGCAGCTTAGGGGCAGGGGGTTTTGGCTACACCTTC.

V gene TRBV15 combines with J gene TRBJ2-1, with 10 bases matching TRBD2. The CDR3 length is 15 residues. The V gene's germline CDR1 is LNHNV and CDR2 YYDKDF (reference sequence). V dropped 3 bases and J dropped 7; count of bases not matched to a gene: 6. The CDR3 sequence: CATSSQLAGRNEQFF. In nucleotides, the CDR3 is TGTGCCACCAGCAGTCAACTAGCGGGGAGAAATGAGCAGTTCTTC.

The CDR3 DNA follows: TGTGCCTGGAGTGTAAGGGGGCGTAGCTACACCTTC. It codes for CAWSVRGRSYTF. The V call is TRBV30, the J call TRBJ1-2; 7 bases are a match to TRBD1. Losses at the gene ends were 0 bases for V and 9 bases for J; bases not matched to a gene: 4. CDR1 GTSNPN and CDR2 SVGIG come from the germline V gene (reference sequence). The length of the CDR3 is 12 residues.

The chain is built from TRBV6-1 and TRBJ1-1; possibly TRBD1 for D (5 bases). CDR1 and CDR2 (germline): MNHNS, SASEGT. The ends were cut back, 6 bases at V and 5 bases at J, with 16 bases in the middle. This CDR3 comprises 14 residues. As DNA, the CDR3 is TGTGCCAGCAGGAGAGTAGGGAGGGGAACTGAAGCTTTCTTT. Amino acids: CASRRVGRGTEAFF.

This clone has only a few counts. The CDR3 bases are TGTGCCAGCAGTCCCCGGGACACGGAGTGGGGCTACACCTTC. It translates to CASSPRDTEWGYTF. The chain uses TRBV6-1 and TRBJ1-2; a possible D gene is TRBD1 (6 bases). The CDR3 extends over 14 amino acids. The germline V and J ends were trimmed by 5 bases and 8 bases, with 18 bases remaining between them. From germline, CDR1 is MNHNS and CDR2 SASEGT.

V usage is TRBV20-1 and J usage is TRBJ1-4; unclear D gene. Trimming removed 4 bases from V and 8 bases from J, with 8 bases in between. The CDR3 loop spans 11 amino acids. Germline V lookup: CDR1 DFQATT, CDR2 SNEGSKA (reference sequence). The CDR3 protein is CSAMIGEKLFF. The DNA of the CDR3 is TGCAGTGCTATGATTGGGGAAAAACTGTTTTTT.

This rearrangement joins TRBV7-2 to TRBJ2-3, with 8 bases matching TRBD1. Germline V CDR1 and CDR2: SGHTA, FQGNSA. The CDR3 is 14 residues long. With V trimmed by 1 base and J by 8 bases, 5 bases remained unmatched. The CDR3 loop reads CASSLGQGARTQYF. In DNA, the CDR3 is TGTGCCAGCAGCTTAGGCCAGGGGGCGCGTACGCAGTATTTT. Based on the CDR3 plus reference TRBV7-2 and TRBJ2-3, the full variable domain is GAGVSQSPSNKVTEKGKDVELRCDPISGHTALYWYRQSLGQGLEFLIYFQGNSAPDKSGLPSDRFSAERTGGSVSTLTIQRTQQEDSAVYLCASSLGQGARTQYFGPGTRLTVL.

This clone was counted between two and nine times. The chain has TRBV29-1 and TRBJ2-3, with D hard to call. Looked up from germline, CDR1 is SQVTM and CDR2 is ANQGSEA. V lost 5 bases and J lost 2, with 14 bases in between. CDR3 length: 14 residues. CDR3 coding DNA: TGCAGCGTTCTGAGGAGAGCTAACACAGATACGCAGTATTTT. Amino acids: CSVLRRANTDTQYF.

DNA of the CDR3: TGTGCCTGGAGTGGGGCAGGCACCCGAGGGGACTATGGCTACACCTTC. Translated, it gives CAWSGAGTRGDYGYTF. This chain connects TRBV30 to TRBJ1-2, with D perhaps TRBD1 (5 bases). The V end was cut by 1 base, the J end by 3 bases, with 18 bases between. Germline V gene sequence: CDR1 GTSNPN, CDR2 SVGIG (reference sequence). There are 16 residues in the CDR3. The full variable domain, with the rest looked up from reference TRBV30 and TRBJ1-2, is SQTIHQWPATLVQPVGSPLSLECTVEGTSNPNLYWYRQAAGRGLQLLFYSVGIGQISSEVPQNLSASRPQDRQFILSSKKLLLSDSGFYLCAWSGAGTRGDYGYTFGSGTRLTVV.